This is a list of T cell receptor beta chains from one sample in a study of T cells in Graves' hyperthyroidism and ophthalmopathy. TCRdb used MiXCR to reprocess the multiplex PCR reads, holding one entry per CDR3 protein. The table has approximately 350,000 distinct CDR3 sequences, roughly 15% seen once; the top ten hold approximately 19%. The material sequenced was blood. The receptors originated from a woman aged 55-69 years with Graves' ophthalmopathy. Each CDR3 is given with its conserved first and last residue. The order of the fields is D gene, J gene, V gene, clone size, CDR3 protein, CDR3 DNA. A D gene is named only where the DNA matches it firmly. Only some rows state a clone size, as once, few, many or a class for expanded clones.

d_gene: TRBD1; j_gene: TRBJ2-3; v_gene: TRBV7-9; abundance: many; CDR3aa: CASSLRDRWADTQYF; CDR3nt: TGTGCCAGCAGCCTCCGGGACAGATGGGCAGATACGCAGTATTTT
d_gene: TRBD1; j_gene: TRBJ1-2; v_gene: TRBV20-1; abundance: many; CDR3aa: CSARGTGGEDYGYTF; CDR3nt: TGCAGTGCTAGAGGGACAGGGGGCGAAGACTATGGCTACACCTTC
d_gene: .; j_gene: TRBJ1-6; v_gene: TRBV10-3; abundance: .; CDR3aa: CAISRMAGDNSPLHF; CDR3nt: TGTGCCATCAGCCGAATGGCAGGGGACAATTCACCCCTCCACTTT
d_gene: .; j_gene: TRBJ2-7; v_gene: TRBV6-6; abundance: .; CDR3aa: CASSYSGRSYEQYF; CDR3nt: TGTGCCAGCAGTTACTCGGGCCGTTCCTACGAGCAGTACTTC
d_gene: TRBD1; j_gene: TRBJ1-5; v_gene: TRBV29-1; abundance: few; CDR3aa: CSVAVTGVNQPQHF; CDR3nt: TGCAGCGTTGCTGTGACAGGGGTCAATCAGCCCCAGCATTTT
d_gene: .; j_gene: TRBJ1-5; v_gene: TRBV20-1; abundance: .; CDR3aa: CSARDREGAYDSNQPQHF; CDR3nt: TGCAGTGCTAGAGACCGAGAGGGTGCGTATGATAGCAATCAGCCCCAGCATTTT
d_gene: TRBD1; j_gene: TRBJ2-4; v_gene: TRBV28; abundance: many; CDR3aa: CASSLSGQALAKNIQYF; CDR3nt: TGTGCCAGCAGTCTCAGCGGACAGGCGCTGGCCAAAAACATTCAGTACTTC
d_gene: TRBD2; j_gene: TRBJ2-1; v_gene: TRBV20-1; abundance: once; CDR3aa: CSARDPLAGGTNEQFF; CDR3nt: TGCAGTGCTAGAGACCCACTAGCGGGAGGGACCAATGAGCAGTTCTTC
d_gene: .; j_gene: TRBJ2-7; v_gene: TRBV2; abundance: many; CDR3aa: CASTPGPKESYEQYF; CDR3nt: TGTGCCAGTACCCCGGGCCCCAAAGAGTCCTACGAGCAGTACTTC
d_gene: .; j_gene: TRBJ2-1; v_gene: TRBV11-2; abundance: .; CDR3aa: CASNLESLSEQFF; CDR3nt: TGTGCCAGCAACTTAGAGAGCCTCAGTGAGCAGTTCTTC
d_gene: .; j_gene: TRBJ1-2; v_gene: TRBV5-1; abundance: many; CDR3aa: CASSPGPGDHYGYTF; CDR3nt: TGCGCCAGCAGCCCCGGGCCCGGAGATCACTATGGCTACACCTTC
d_gene: .; j_gene: TRBJ2-1; v_gene: TRBV10-1; abundance: .; CDR3aa: CASSDGGLTSRDEQFF; CDR3nt: TGCGCCAGCAGTGACGGGGGGCTCACCTCTAGGGATGAGCAGTTCTTC
d_gene: .; j_gene: TRBJ2-3; v_gene: TRBV5-1; abundance: few; CDR3aa: CASSPPGSTDTQYF; CDR3nt: TGCGCCAGCAGCCCCCCCGGGAGCACAGATACGCAGTATTTT
d_gene: .; j_gene: TRBJ2-1; v_gene: TRBV2; abundance: many; CDR3aa: CASSELAEIGYNEQFF; CDR3nt: TGTGCCAGCAGTGAATTAGCCGAGATCGGCTACAATGAGCAGTTCTTC
d_gene: .; j_gene: TRBJ2-1; v_gene: TRBV25-1; abundance: .; CDR3aa: CASSEGPGNEQFF; CDR3nt: TGTGCCAGCAGTGAAGGACCCGGGAATGAGCAGTTCTTC
d_gene: TRBD2; j_gene: TRBJ2-1; v_gene: TRBV2; abundance: many; CDR3aa: CASSVGLAGLEQFF; CDR3nt: TGTGCCAGCAGTGTGGGACTAGCGGGGCTTGAACAGTTCTTC
d_gene: .; j_gene: TRBJ1-1; v_gene: TRBV2; abundance: many; CDR3aa: CASRSRVMNTEAFF; CDR3nt: TGTGCCAGCAGAAGTCGAGTTATGAACACTGAAGCTTTCTTT
d_gene: .; j_gene: TRBJ2-6; v_gene: TRBV29-1; abundance: many; CDR3aa: CSVEEGGYGANVLTF; CDR3nt: TGCAGCGTTGAAGAGGGGGGTTACGGGGCCAACGTCCTGACTTTC
d_gene: .; j_gene: TRBJ1-6; v_gene: TRBV20-1; abundance: few; CDR3aa: CSVEPPGANSPPHF; CDR3nt: TGCAGTGTCGAGCCCCCGGGAGCCAATTCACCCCCCCACTTT
d_gene: .; j_gene: TRBJ2-7; v_gene: TRBV3-1; abundance: many; CDR3aa: CASSPLSPYEQYF; CDR3nt: TGTGCCAGCAGCCCTCTCAGTCCCTACGAGCAGTACTTC
d_gene: TRBD1; j_gene: TRBJ2-3; v_gene: TRBV3-1; abundance: few; CDR3aa: CASSPGTGGATDTQYF; CDR3nt: TGTGCCAGCAGCCCCGGGACAGGGGGCGCGACAGATACGCAGTATTTT
d_gene: TRBD2; j_gene: TRBJ2-7; v_gene: TRBV9; abundance: many; CDR3aa: CASSKRASGRAHEQYF; CDR3nt: TGTGCCAGCAGCAAGCGAGCTAGCGGGAGGGCCCACGAGCAGTACTTC
d_gene: .; j_gene: TRBJ2-4; v_gene: TRBV6-1; abundance: few; CDR3aa: CASSENPGFAKNIQYF; CDR3nt: TGTGCCAGCAGTGAAAACCCCGGGTTCGCCAAAAACATTCAGTACTTC
d_gene: TRBD1; j_gene: TRBJ2-1; v_gene: TRBV20-1; abundance: .; CDR3aa: CSAVTGSSYNEQFF; CDR3nt: TGCAGTGCCGTGACAGGGAGCTCCTACAATGAGCAGTTCTTC
d_gene: .; j_gene: TRBJ2-1; v_gene: TRBV27; abundance: few; CDR3aa: CASSLNYRWSSYNEQFF; CDR3nt: TGTGCCAGCAGTTTGAACTACCGGTGGAGCTCCTACAATGAGCAGTTCTTC
d_gene: .; j_gene: TRBJ2-7; v_gene: TRBV12-3/TRBV12-4; abundance: many; CDR3aa: CASSLDGGGDYEQYF; CDR3nt: TGTGCCAGCAGTTTAGACGGAGGGGGAGACTACGAGCAGTACTTC
d_gene: .; j_gene: TRBJ1-1; v_gene: TRBV12-5; abundance: few; CDR3aa: CASGVKNTEAFF; CDR3nt: TGTGCTAGTGGGGTTAAGAACACTGAAGCTTTCTTT
d_gene: TRBD1; j_gene: TRBJ2-5; v_gene: TRBV28; abundance: .; CDR3aa: CASSLPGQEGTQYF; CDR3nt: TGTGCCAGCAGTCTGCCGGGACAGGAGGGGACCCAGTACTTC
d_gene: .; j_gene: TRBJ2-3; v_gene: TRBV7-6; abundance: .; CDR3aa: CASSHRTGRVDTQYF; CDR3nt: TGTGCCAGCAGCCACCGGACAGGGAGGGTAGATACGCAGTATTTT
d_gene: TRBD2; j_gene: TRBJ2-1; v_gene: TRBV5-1; abundance: .; CDR3aa: CASSSLAGAGGEQFF; CDR3nt: TGCGCCAGCAGCAGTCTAGCGGGAGCCGGGGGTGAGCAGTTCTTC
d_gene: .; j_gene: TRBJ1-5; v_gene: TRBV6-1; abundance: many; CDR3aa: CASSPETSNQPQHF; CDR3nt: TGTGCCAGCAGTCCAGAGACTAGCAATCAGCCCCAGCATTTT
d_gene: TRBD1; j_gene: TRBJ1-5; v_gene: TRBV24-1; abundance: few; CDR3aa: CATSDSRAGTGNQPQHF; CDR3nt: TGTGCCACCAGTGATTCTCGAGCCGGGACAGGTAATCAGCCCCAGCATTTT
d_gene: TRBD2; j_gene: TRBJ2-1; v_gene: TRBV28; abundance: many; CDR3aa: CASSPYPTSGRVIDEQFF; CDR3nt: TGTGCCAGCAGCCCCTACCCGACTAGCGGGAGGGTCATTGATGAGCAGTTCTTC
d_gene: TRBD1; j_gene: TRBJ1-6; v_gene: TRBV25-1; abundance: .; CDR3aa: CASSVRDSPLPLHF; CDR3nt: TGTGCCAGCAGTGTCCGGGACAGCCCTTTACCCCTCCACTTT
d_gene: TRBD2; j_gene: TRBJ2-3; v_gene: TRBV11-3; abundance: few; CDR3aa: CASSLAGLAGVDMQYF; CDR3nt: TGTGCCAGCAGCCTAGCGGGACTAGCGGGAGTTGATATGCAGTATTTT
d_gene: .; j_gene: TRBJ2-1; v_gene: TRBV28; abundance: many; CDR3aa: CASRPPTSKNYGDNEQFF; CDR3nt: TGTGCCAGCAGGCCCCCCACCTCGAAAAATTACGGGGACAATGAGCAGTTCTTC
d_gene: TRBD2; j_gene: TRBJ2-1; v_gene: TRBV20-1; abundance: few; CDR3aa: CSARSGREANEQFF; CDR3nt: TGCAGTGCTAGGTCCGGACGGGAGGCAAATGAGCAGTTCTTC
d_gene: .; j_gene: TRBJ1-1; v_gene: TRBV6-5; abundance: few; CDR3aa: CASSYSRQQDTEAFF; CDR3nt: TGTGCCAGCAGTTACTCGAGGCAGCAGGACACTGAAGCTTTCTTT
d_gene: .; j_gene: TRBJ2-3; v_gene: TRBV20-1; abundance: many; CDR3aa: CSARALPSTDTQYF; CDR3nt: TGCAGTGCTAGAGCGTTACCCAGCACAGATACGCAGTATTTT
d_gene: .; j_gene: TRBJ1-1; v_gene: TRBV28; abundance: many; CDR3aa: CATIGHMNTEAFF; CDR3nt: TGTGCCACCATCGGACATATGAACACTGAAGCTTTCTTT
d_gene: TRBD2; j_gene: TRBJ2-1; v_gene: TRBV20-1; abundance: many; CDR3aa: CSVAGGSSYNEQFF; CDR3nt: TGCAGTGTCGCGGGCGGGAGCTCCTACAATGAGCAGTTCTTC
d_gene: .; j_gene: TRBJ1-1; v_gene: TRBV20-1; abundance: many; CDR3aa: CSVYPPNTEAFF; CDR3nt: TGCAGTGTTTACCCCCCGAACACTGAAGCTTTCTTT
d_gene: .; j_gene: TRBJ1-1; v_gene: TRBV18; abundance: many; CDR3aa: CASSRGGENTEAFF; CDR3nt: TGTGCCAGCTCCCGCGGGGGCGAGAACACTGAAGCTTTCTTT
d_gene: .; j_gene: TRBJ2-2; v_gene: TRBV12-3/TRBV12-4; abundance: .; CDR3aa: CASSLIDTGELFF; CDR3nt: TGTGCCAGCAGTTTAATAGACACCGGGGAGCTGTTTTTT
d_gene: TRBD2; j_gene: TRBJ2-2; v_gene: TRBV11-2; abundance: many; CDR3aa: CASSLVSGSFTGELFF; CDR3nt: TGTGCCAGCAGCTTAGTGAGCGGGAGTTTCACCGGGGAGCTGTTTTTT
d_gene: .; j_gene: TRBJ1-2; v_gene: TRBV20-1; abundance: few; CDR3aa: CSASYPQGGYGYTF; CDR3nt: TGCAGTGCTTCATACCCACAGGGAGGCTATGGCTACACCTTC
d_gene: .; j_gene: TRBJ1-2; v_gene: TRBV24-1; abundance: many; CDR3aa: CATSEGMRYGYTF; CDR3nt: TGTGCCACCAGCGAGGGGATGCGGTATGGCTACACCTTC
d_gene: TRBD2; j_gene: TRBJ2-3; v_gene: TRBV12-3/TRBV12-4; abundance: once; CDR3aa: CASSMGLLAGVGDTQYF; CDR3nt: TGTGCCAGCAGTATGGGCCTCCTAGCGGGAGTTGGAGATACGCAGTATTTT